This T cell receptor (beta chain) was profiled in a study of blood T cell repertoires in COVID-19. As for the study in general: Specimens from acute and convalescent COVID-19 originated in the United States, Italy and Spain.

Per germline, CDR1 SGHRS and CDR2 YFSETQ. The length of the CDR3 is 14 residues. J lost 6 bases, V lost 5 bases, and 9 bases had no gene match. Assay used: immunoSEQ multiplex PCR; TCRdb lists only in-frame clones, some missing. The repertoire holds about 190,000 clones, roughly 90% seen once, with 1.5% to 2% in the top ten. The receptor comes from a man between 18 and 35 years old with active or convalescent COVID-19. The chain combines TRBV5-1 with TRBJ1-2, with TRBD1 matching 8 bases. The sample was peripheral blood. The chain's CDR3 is CASSQQGGIDGYTF. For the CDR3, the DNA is TGCGCCAGCAGTCAACAGGGGGGTATTGATGGCTACACCTTC.